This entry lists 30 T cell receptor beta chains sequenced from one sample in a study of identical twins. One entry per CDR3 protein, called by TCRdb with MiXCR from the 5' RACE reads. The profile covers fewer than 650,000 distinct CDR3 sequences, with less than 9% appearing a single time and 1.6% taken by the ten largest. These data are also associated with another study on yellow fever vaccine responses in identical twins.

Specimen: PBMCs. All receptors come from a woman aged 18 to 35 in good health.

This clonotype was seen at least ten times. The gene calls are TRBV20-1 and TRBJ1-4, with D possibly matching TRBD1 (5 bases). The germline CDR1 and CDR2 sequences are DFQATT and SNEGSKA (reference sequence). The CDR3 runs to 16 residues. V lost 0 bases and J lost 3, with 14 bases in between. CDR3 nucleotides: TGCAGTGCTAGAGACTGGGGGATTGGCTCTAATGAAAAACTGTTTTTT. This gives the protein CSARDWGIGSNEKLFF.

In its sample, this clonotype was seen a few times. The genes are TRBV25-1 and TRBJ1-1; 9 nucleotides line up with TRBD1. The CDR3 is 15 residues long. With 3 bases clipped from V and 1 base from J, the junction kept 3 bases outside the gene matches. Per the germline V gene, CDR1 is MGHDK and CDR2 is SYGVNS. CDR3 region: CASSDGQGKNTEAFF. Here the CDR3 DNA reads TGTGCCAGCAGTGACGGACAGGGGAAGAACACTGAAGCTTTCTTT.

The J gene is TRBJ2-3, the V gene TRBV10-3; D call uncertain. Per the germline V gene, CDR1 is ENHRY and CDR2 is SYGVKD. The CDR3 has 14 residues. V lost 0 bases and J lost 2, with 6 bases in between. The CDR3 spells CAISESIPTDTQYF. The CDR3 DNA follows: TGTGCCATCAGTGAGTCGATTCCCACAGATACGCAGTATTTT.

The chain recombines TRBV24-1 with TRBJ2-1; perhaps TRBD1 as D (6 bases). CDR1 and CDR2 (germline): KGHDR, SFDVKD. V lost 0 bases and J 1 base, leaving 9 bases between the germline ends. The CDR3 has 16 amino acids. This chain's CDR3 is CATSDLATGSYNEQFF. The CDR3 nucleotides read TGTGCCACCAGTGATTTGGCCACAGGGTCCTACAATGAGCAGTTCTTC.

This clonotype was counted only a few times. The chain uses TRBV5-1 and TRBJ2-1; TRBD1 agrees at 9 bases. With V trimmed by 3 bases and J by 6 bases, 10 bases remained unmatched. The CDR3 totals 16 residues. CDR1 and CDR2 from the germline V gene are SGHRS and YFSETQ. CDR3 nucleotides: TGCGCCAGCAGCTCGAAGCCCGGGACAGGGCTCAATGAGCAGTTCTTC. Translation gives CASSSKPGTGLNEQFF.

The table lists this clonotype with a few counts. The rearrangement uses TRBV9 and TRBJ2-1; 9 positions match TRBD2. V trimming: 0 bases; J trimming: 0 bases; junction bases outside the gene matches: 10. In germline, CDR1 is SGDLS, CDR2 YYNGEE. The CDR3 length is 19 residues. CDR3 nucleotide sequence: TGTGCCAGCAGCGTAGGAGAGGCTAGCGGGATGAGCTCCTACAATGAGCAGTTCTTC. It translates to CASSVGEASGMSSYNEQFF.

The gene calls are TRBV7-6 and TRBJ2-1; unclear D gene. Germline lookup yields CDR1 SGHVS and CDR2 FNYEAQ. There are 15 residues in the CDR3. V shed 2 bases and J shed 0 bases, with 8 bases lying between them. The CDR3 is CASSLMPASYNEQFF. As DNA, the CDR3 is TGTGCCAGCAGCTTAATGCCAGCCTCCTACAATGAGCAGTTCTTC.

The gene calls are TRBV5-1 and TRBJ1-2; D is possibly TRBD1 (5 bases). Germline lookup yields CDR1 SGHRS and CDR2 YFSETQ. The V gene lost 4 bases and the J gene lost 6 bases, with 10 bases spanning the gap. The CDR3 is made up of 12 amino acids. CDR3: CASSEGTDGYTF. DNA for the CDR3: TGCGCCAGCAGCGAAGGGACCGATGGCTACACCTTC.

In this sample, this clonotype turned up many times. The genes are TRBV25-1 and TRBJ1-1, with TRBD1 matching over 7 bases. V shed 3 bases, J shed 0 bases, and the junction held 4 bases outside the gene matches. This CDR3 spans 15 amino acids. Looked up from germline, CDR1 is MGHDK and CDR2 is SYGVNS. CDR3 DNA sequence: TGTGCCAGCAGTGATGGACAGGTTCTGAACACTGAAGCTTTCTTT. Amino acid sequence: CASSDGQVLNTEAFF.

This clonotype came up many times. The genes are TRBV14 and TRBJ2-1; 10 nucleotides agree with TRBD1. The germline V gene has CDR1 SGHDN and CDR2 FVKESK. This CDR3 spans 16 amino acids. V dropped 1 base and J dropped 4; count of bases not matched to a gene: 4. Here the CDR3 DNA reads TGTGCCAGCAGCCAAGCGGGACAGGGGAGATACAATGAGCAGTTCTTC. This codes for CASSQAGQGRYNEQFF.

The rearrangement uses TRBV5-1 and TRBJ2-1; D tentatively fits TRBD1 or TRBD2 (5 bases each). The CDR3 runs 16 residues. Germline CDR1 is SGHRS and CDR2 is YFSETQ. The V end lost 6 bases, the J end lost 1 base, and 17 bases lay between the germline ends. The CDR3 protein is CASKIAWGYSYNEQFF. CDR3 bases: TGCGCCAGCAAGATAGCTTGGGGGTATTCCTACAATGAGCAGTTCTTC.

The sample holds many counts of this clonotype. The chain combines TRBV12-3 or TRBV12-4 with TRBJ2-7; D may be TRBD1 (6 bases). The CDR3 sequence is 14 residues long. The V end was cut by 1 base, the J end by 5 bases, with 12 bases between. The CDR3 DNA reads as TGTGCCAGCAGTTTAGGACAGGCCGGGGACGAGCAGTACTTC. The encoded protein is CASSLGQAGDEQYF.

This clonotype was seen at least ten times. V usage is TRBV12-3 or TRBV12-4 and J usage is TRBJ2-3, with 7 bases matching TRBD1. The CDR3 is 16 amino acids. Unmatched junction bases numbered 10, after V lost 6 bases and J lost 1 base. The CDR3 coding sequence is TGTGCCAGCAGCCCTAAGGACAGGCCGGGCACAGATACGCAGTATTTT. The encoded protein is CASSPKDRPGTDTQYF.

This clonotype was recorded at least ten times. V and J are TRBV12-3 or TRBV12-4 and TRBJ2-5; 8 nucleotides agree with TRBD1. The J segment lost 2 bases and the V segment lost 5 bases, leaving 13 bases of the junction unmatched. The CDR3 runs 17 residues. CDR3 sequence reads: CASSPRTGRTIQETQYF. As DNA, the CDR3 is TGTGCCAGCAGTCCCCGGACAGGGAGAACTATTCAAGAGACCCAGTACTTC.

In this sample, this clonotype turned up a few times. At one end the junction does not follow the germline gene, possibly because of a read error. The CDR3 nucleotides are TGCGGCGTTCCTCCCCGAGGGGACAGGGGGGGCTATGGCTACACCTTC. Protein product: CGVPPRGDRGGYGYTF. The gene calls are TRBV29-1 and TRBJ1-2; 11 positions match TRBD1. The germline V gene has CDR1 SQVTM and CDR2 ANQGSEA. CDR3 length equals 16 residues.

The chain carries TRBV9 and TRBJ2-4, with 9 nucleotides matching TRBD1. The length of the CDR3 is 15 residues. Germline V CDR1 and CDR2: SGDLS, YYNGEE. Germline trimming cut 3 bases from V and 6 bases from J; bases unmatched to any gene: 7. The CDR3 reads CASSAAGQGGNIQYF. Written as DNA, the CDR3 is TGTGCCAGCAGCGCAGCGGGACAGGGTGGAAACATTCAGTACTTC.

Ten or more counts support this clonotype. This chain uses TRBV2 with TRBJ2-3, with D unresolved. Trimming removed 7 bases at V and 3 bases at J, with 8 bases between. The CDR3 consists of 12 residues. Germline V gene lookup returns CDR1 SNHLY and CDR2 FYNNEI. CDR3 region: CASTHRTDTQYF. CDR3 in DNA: TGTGCCAGCACCCATAGAACAGATACGCAGTATTTT.

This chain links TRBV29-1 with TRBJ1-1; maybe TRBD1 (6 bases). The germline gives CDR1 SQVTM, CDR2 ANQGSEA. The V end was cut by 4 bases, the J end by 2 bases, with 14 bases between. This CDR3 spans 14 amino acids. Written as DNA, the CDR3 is TGCAGCGTTGTGGTAGGACAGACAAACACTGAAGCTTTCTTT. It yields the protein CSVVVGQTNTEAFF.

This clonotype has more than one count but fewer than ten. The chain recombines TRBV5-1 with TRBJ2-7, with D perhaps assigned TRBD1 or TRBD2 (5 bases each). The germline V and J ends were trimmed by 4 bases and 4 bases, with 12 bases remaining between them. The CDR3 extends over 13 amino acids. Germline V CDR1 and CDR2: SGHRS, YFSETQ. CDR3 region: CASSVGPQYEQYF. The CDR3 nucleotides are TGCGCCAGCAGCGTGGGACCACAGTACGAGCAGTACTTC.

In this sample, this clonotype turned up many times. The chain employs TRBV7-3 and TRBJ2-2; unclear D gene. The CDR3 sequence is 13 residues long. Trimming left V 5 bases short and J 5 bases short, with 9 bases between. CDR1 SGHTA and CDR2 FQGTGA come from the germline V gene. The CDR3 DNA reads TGTGCCAGCAGCCCCGGTAGGACCGGGGAGCTGTTTTTT. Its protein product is CASSPGRTGELFF.

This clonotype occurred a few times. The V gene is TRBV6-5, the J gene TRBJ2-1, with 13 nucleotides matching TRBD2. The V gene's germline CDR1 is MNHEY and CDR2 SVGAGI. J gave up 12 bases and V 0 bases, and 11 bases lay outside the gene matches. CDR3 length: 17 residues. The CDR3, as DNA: TGTGCCAGCAGTTACTCCGCCCCGGGACTAGCGGGACTGGTGCAGTTCTTC. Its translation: CASSYSAPGLAGLVQFF.

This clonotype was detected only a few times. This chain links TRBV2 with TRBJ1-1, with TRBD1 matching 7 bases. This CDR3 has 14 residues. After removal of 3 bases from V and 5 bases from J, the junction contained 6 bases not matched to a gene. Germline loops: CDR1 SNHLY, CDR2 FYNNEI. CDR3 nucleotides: TGTGCCAGCAGTGATTCAGGGGGTTTGACTGAAGCTTTCTTT. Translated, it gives CASSDSGGLTEAFF.

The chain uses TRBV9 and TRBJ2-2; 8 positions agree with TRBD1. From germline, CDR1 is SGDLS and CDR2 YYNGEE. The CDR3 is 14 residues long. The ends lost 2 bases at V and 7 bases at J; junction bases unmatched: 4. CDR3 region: CASSVRQGNGELFF. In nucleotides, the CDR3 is TGTGCCAGCAGCGTCAGACAGGGGAACGGGGAGCTGTTTTTT.

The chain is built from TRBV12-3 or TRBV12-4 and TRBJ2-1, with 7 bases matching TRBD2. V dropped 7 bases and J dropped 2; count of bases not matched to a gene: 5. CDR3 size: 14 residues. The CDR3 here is CASKASGTYNEQFF. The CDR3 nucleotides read TGTGCCAGCAAGGCTAGCGGAACCTACAATGAGCAGTTCTTC.

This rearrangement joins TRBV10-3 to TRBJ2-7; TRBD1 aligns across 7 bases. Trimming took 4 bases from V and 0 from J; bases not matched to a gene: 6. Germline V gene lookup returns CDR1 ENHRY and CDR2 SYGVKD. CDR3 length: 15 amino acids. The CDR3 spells CAISGDSAYSYEQYF. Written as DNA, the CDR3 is TGTGCCATCAGTGGGGACAGTGCCTACTCCTACGAGCAGTACTTC.

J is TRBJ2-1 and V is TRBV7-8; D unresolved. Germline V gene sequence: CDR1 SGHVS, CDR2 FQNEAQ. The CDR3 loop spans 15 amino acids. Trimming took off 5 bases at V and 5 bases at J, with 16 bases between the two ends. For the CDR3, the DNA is TGTGCCAGCAGCCCCAGACTCCGCGGAGACAATGAGCAGTTCTTC. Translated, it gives CASSPRLRGDNEQFF.

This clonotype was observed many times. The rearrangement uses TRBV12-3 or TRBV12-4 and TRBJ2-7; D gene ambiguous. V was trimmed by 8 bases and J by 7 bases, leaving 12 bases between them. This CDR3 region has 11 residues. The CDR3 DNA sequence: TGTGCCAGCGCCATTCGCCATGAGCAGTACTTC. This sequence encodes CASAIRHEQYF.

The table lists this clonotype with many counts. The CDR3 DNA reads as TGTGCCAGCACCGAAACGACAGGGACCTACGAGCAGTACTTC. Protein product: CASTETTGTYEQYF. The chain has TRBV6-1 and TRBJ2-7; 7 bases align to TRBD1. CDR3 size: 14 residues. Germline V lookup: CDR1 MNHNS, CDR2 SASEGT. The ends lost 7 bases at V and 2 bases at J; junction bases unmatched: 8.

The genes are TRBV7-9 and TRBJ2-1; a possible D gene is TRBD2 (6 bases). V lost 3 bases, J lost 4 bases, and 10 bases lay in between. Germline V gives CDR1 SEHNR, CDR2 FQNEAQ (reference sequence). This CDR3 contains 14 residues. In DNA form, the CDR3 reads TGTGCCAGCAGCTTCCGGGAGCTATACAATGAGCAGTTCTTC. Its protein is CASSFRELYNEQFF. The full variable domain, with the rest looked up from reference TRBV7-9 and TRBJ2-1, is DTGVSQNPRHKITKRGQNVTFRCDPISEHNRLYWYRQTLGQGPEFLTYFQNEAQLEKSRLLSDRFSAERPKGSFSTLEIQRTEQGDSAMYLCASSFRELYNEQFFGPGTRLTVL.

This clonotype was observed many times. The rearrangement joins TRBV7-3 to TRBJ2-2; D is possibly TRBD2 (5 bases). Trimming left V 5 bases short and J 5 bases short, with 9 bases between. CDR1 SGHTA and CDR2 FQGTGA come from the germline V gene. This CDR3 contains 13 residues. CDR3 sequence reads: CASSPRETGELFF. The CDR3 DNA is TGTGCCAGCAGCCCCCGGGAAACCGGGGAGCTGTTTTTT.